The 19 T cell receptor beta chains presented below share a single source sample, sequenced in a study of cytomegalovirus exposure and HLA in healthy donors. This PCR relied on a set of 60 Vbeta primers and 13 Jbeta primers. This table comes from immunoSEQ multiplex PCR, and its TCRdb copy is limited to in-frame clones, with some not included. The sample records 140,000 to 150,000 clones, over 60% being singletons. Input material: PBMCs. All receptors derive from a man aged 35 to 55 in good health and CMV-seropositive.

The chain recombines TRBV7-2 with TRBJ2-3; 8 bases map to TRBD2. Germline lookup yields CDR1 SGHTA and CDR2 FQGNSA. CDR3 length: 17 amino acids. Trimming took 5 bases from V and 0 from J; bases not matched to a gene: 10. The CDR3 sequence is CASSQDSLAESTDTQYF. The CDR3 DNA reads TGTGCCAGCAGCCAAGATTCACTAGCGGAAAGCACAGATACGCAGTATTTT.

V gene TRBV2 combines with J gene TRBJ1-5; D may be TRBD1 (6 bases). CDR1 is SNHLY and CDR2 is FYNNEI in the germline V gene. Trimming took 3 bases from V and 4 from J, leaving 13 bases between them. There are 15 residues in the CDR3. The CDR3 reads CASSEDGTSNQPQHF. Written as DNA, the CDR3 is TGTGCCAGCAGTGAGGATGGGACAAGTAATCAGCCCCAGCATTTT.

The chain combines TRBV5-1 with TRBJ1-4, with D possibly being TRBD1 (6 bases). Per the germline V gene, CDR1 is SGHRS and CDR2 is YFSETQ. Trimming stripped 7 bases from V and 5 bases from J, with 15 bases between. This CDR3 is built from 14 residues. The CDR3 sequence is CASGDGGANEKLFF. The CDR3 DNA is TGCGCCAGCGGAGATGGGGGGGCAAATGAAAAACTGTTTTTT.

The chain combines TRBV5-3 with TRBJ2-7; 13 bases agree with TRBD2. TRBV5-3 is marked as an open reading frame, function uncertain. J lost 2 bases, V lost 0 bases, and 5 bases had no gene match. The CDR3 spans 17 residues. For the CDR3, the DNA is TGTGCCAGAAGCTTGGAGACTAGCGGGGGGAGGGCCTACGAGCAGTACTTC. It codes for CARSLETSGGRAYEQYF.

The rearrangement links TRBV28 to TRBJ1-2; no reliable D call. V lost 2 bases and J 8 bases, leaving 15 bases between the germline ends. This CDR3 is 14 amino acids long. The germline V gene encodes CDR1 MDHEN and CDR2 SYDVKM. The CDR3 protein is CASSLAPQREGYTF. The CDR3 nucleotides are TGTGCCAGCAGTTTAGCCCCCCAGAGGGAAGGCTACACCTTC.

The CDR3 reads CASSSDFGEQYF. The CDR3 DNA reads as TGTGCCAGCAGTTCTGACTTTGGCGAGCAGTACTTC. The genes are TRBV28 and TRBJ2-7; no firm D call. CDR3 length equals 12 residues. V was clipped by 4 bases and J by 6 bases, with 10 bases between them. CDR1 is MDHEN, CDR2 SYDVKM, per germline.

The CDR3 DNA sequence: TGTGCCAGCAGTTCGACTAGCGGCACAGATACGCAGTATTTT. This codes for CASSSTSGTDTQYF. This chain joins TRBV28 and TRBJ2-3, with 8 bases fitting TRBD2. J lost 1 base, V lost 4 bases, and 1 base had no gene match. CDR1 is MDHEN and CDR2 is SYDVKM in the germline V gene. The CDR3 has 14 amino acids.

This clone was recorded only once. This CDR3 reads CASSYREPETGELFF. The CDR3 DNA is TGTGCCAGCAGCTACCGGGAGCCTGAAACCGGGGAGCTGTTTTTT. This rearrangement joins TRBV7-9 to TRBJ2-2, with a tentative D call TRBD2 (6 bases). Per germline, CDR1 SEHNR and CDR2 FQNEAQ (reference sequence). V gave up 4 bases and J gave up 5 bases, with 14 bases separating them. The CDR3 extends over 15 amino acids.

This clone appeared many times. The J gene is TRBJ1-1, the V gene TRBV7-9, with TRBD1 matching over 7 bases. The CDR3 is 16 residues long. After removal of 3 bases from V and 1 base from J, the junction contained 8 bases not matched to a gene. CDR1 SEHNR and CDR2 FQNEAQ come from the germline V gene (reference sequence). The CDR3 loop is CASSFGTGTANTEAFF. The DNA of the CDR3 is TGTGCCAGCAGCTTCGGGACCGGGACAGCGAACACTGAAGCTTTCTTT. Full variable domain (missing parts from reference TRBV7-9 and TRBJ1-1): DTGVSQNPRHKITKRGQNVTFRCDPISEHNRLYWYRQTLGQGPEFLTYFQNEAQLEKSRLLSDRFSAERPKGSFSTLEIQRTEQGDSAMYLCASSFGTGTANTEAFFGQGTRLTVV.

This rearrangement joins TRBV28 to TRBJ1-1; TRBD1 matches at 7 bases. The V gene end was trimmed by 6 bases and the J gene end by 1 base; junction bases not matched to a gene: 5. The CDR3 covers 14 residues. Per the germline V gene, CDR1 is MDHEN and CDR2 is SYDVKM. The CDR3 loop reads CASRWDSWNTEAFF. CDR3 sequence (DNA): TGTGCCAGCAGATGGGACAGTTGGAACACTGAAGCTTTCTTT. Full variable domain (remainder filled in from reference TRBV28 and TRBJ1-1): DVKVTQSSRYLVKRTGEKVFLECVQDMDHENMFWYRQDPGLGLRLIYFSYDVKMKEKGDIPEGYSVSREKKERFSLILESASTNQTSMYLCASRWDSWNTEAFFGQGTRLTVV.

The chain recombines TRBV30 with TRBJ1-1, with D uncertain. The ends were cut back, 6 bases at V and 3 bases at J, with 20 bases in the middle. Per germline, CDR1 GTSNPN and CDR2 SVGIG (reference sequence). The CDR3 is 15 amino acids. In DNA form, the CDR3 reads TGTGCCTGTATCAACCCCCGTCCGGGGTACACTGAAGCTTTCTTT. It translates to CACINPRPGYTEAFF.

The chain uses TRBV4-2 and TRBJ1-2; the match to TRBD1 covers 8 bases. Per the germline V gene, CDR1 is LGHNA and CDR2 is YNFKEQ. The CDR3 sequence is 14 residues long. The V segment lost 3 bases and the J segment 7 bases; nucleotides outside the gene matches: 7. In DNA form, the CDR3 reads TGTGCCAGCAGCCAGGGACAGGCTACCGGTGGCTACACCTTC. This sequence encodes CASSQGQATGGYTF.

The CDR3 sequence is CASSPIQGNEQFF. The DNA of the CDR3 is TGTGCCAGCAGCCCGATACAGGGCAATGAGCAGTTCTTC. This chain links TRBV28 with TRBJ2-1; a weak D match, TRBD1 (6 bases). The germline CDR1 and CDR2 sequences are MDHEN and SYDVKM. Trimming took off 6 bases at V and 6 bases at J, with 12 bases between the two ends. The CDR3 runs 13 residues.

The chain recombines TRBV25-1 with TRBJ2-5; 8 nucleotides match TRBD1. This CDR3 comprises 15 residues. Germline CDR1 reads MGHDK; CDR2 reads SYGVNS. The ends lost 4 bases at V and 1 base at J; junction bases unmatched: 5. CDR3 sequence: CASSAWGQAQETQYF. The CDR3 DNA reads TGTGCCAGCAGTGCCTGGGGACAGGCCCAAGAGACCCAGTACTTC.

J is TRBJ1-6 and V is TRBV20-1; the D is unclear. With 4 bases removed from V and 6 bases from J, the gap between germline ends came to 4 bases. This CDR3 is built from 11 residues. Germline CDR1 reads DFQATT; CDR2 reads SNEGSKA (reference sequence). CDR3 protein: CSAISNSPLHF. Written as DNA, the CDR3 is TGCAGTGCTATCTCTAATTCACCCCTCCACTTT.

CDR3 protein: CASSLSQASGTYEQYF. The CDR3, as DNA: TGCGCCAGCAGCTTGAGTCAGGCTAGCGGGACCTACGAGCAGTACTTC. This chain joins TRBV5-1 and TRBJ2-7, with 9 bases lining up with TRBD2. The V segment lost 1 base and the J segment 2 bases; nucleotides outside the gene matches: 7. The CDR3 covers 16 residues. Per the germline V gene, CDR1 is SGHRS and CDR2 is YFSETQ.

The CDR3 sequence is CASSELQINYGYTF. The CDR3 DNA follows: TGTGCCAGCAGTGAACTGCAGATTAACTATGGCTACACCTTC. This rearrangement joins TRBV2 to TRBJ1-2; no definite D call. The CDR3 is 14 residues long. Germline values: CDR1 SNHLY, CDR2 FYNNEI. The germline V and J ends were trimmed by 2 bases and 1 base, with 8 bases remaining between them.

The chain recombines TRBV11-3 with TRBJ2-2, with D unclear. This CDR3 contains 12 residues. Trimming cost V 3 bases and J 7 bases, with 6 bases left between them. Germline CDR1 is SGHNT and CDR2 is YENEEA. The CDR3 loop reads CASSFESGELFF. DNA for the CDR3: TGTGCCAGCAGCTTTGAGAGCGGGGAGCTGTTTTTT.

CDR3 DNA sequence: TGTGCCAGCAGCTTAGACAGGGGAGAGACCCAGTACTTC. This sequence encodes CASSLDRGETQYF. The chain uses TRBV7-3 and TRBJ2-5, with 8 bases aligning to TRBD1. With V trimmed by 2 bases and J by 4 bases, 0 bases remained unmatched. Germline values: CDR1 SGHTA, CDR2 FQGTGA. This CDR3 region has 13 residues.